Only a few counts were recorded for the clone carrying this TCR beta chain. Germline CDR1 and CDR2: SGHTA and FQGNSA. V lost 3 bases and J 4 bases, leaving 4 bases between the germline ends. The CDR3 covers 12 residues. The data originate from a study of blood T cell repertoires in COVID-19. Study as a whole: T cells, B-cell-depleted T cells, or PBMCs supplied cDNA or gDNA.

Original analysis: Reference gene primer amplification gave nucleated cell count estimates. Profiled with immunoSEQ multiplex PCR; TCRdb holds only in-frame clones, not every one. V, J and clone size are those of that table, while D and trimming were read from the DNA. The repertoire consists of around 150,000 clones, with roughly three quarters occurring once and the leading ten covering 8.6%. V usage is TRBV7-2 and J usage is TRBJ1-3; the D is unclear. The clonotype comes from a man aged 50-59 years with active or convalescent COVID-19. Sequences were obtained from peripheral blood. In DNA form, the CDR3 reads TGTGCCAGCAGCTTTCCAGGAAACACCATATATTTT. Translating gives CASSFPGNTIYF.